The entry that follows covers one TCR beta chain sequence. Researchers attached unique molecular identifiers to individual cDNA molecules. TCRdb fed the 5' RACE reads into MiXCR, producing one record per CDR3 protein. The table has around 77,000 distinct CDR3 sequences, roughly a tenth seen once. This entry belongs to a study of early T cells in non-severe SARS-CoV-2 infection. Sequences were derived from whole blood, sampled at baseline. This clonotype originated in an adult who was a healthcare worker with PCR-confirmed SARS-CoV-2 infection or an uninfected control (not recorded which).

The CDR3 DNA is TGTGCCAGTAGTCCGACTAGCGGGGGGGCCATTCAGTACTTC. It yields the protein CASSPTSGGAIQYF. The chain has TRBV19 and TRBJ2-4; 14 bases are a match to TRBD2. The germline CDR1 and CDR2 sequences are LNHDA and SQIVND (reference sequence). V shed 5 bases, J shed 9 bases, and the junction held 3 bases outside the gene matches. The CDR3 contains 14 residues.